The rows below give T cell receptor beta chains drawn from one sample of a study of blood T cells in healthy people across ages. TCRdb re-derived calls from the 5' RACE reads in MiXCR, one entry per CDR3 protein. Of about 670,000 distinct CDR3 sequences listed, 40% to 45% were seen once; the top ten hold roughly 30%. Sequenced material: blood. These receptors were taken from an elderly man in good health. CDR3s include the opening cysteine and the closing phenylalanine or tryptophan. A D gene is named only where the DNA matches it firmly. The size of a clone is reported for some rows only, either as once, few or many, or as a class for expanded clones.

J | V | D | size | DNA | CDR3
TRBJ1-2 | TRBV6-1 | TRBD1 | once | TGTGCCAGCAGTGGGACAGGGAAATTAAACTATGGCTACACCTTC | CASSGTGKLNYGYTF
TRBJ2-2 | TRBV5-1 | - | - | TGCGCCGGCAGCCTACGGACTGGTACCGGGGAGCTGTTTTTT | CAGSLRTGTGELFF
TRBJ2-7 | TRBV7-2 | - | many | TGTGCCAGCAGCCCCCCGAGTAAACAGGGATCCTACGAGCAGTACTTC | CASSPPSKQGSYEQYF
TRBJ1-4 | TRBV12-3/TRBV12-4 | - | - | TGTGCCAGCGGACGTCGGGGCTCTGGTTCTGAAAAACTGTTTTTT | CASGRRGSGSEKLFF
TRBJ2-5 | TRBV10-3 | - | - | TGTGCCATCAGTGAGTCGGTTGGCAGTAGGACCCAGTACTTC | CAISESVGSRTQYF
TRBJ1-2 | TRBV14 | - | few | TGTGCCAGCAGCCCGCAGAACCAGGGAGCTTACTATGGCTACACCTTC | CASSPQNQGAYYGYTF
TRBJ2-5 | TRBV4-1 | TRBD2 | - | TGCGCCAGCAGCCAAGCACTAGCGGGGTTGGAGACCCAGTACTTC | CASSQALAGLETQYF
TRBJ2-7 | TRBV11-2 | - | many | TGTGCCAGCAGCTTAAGCAGGGTCCAGACCTACGAGCAGTACTTC | CASSLSRVQTYEQYF
TRBJ2-3 | TRBV27 | - | - | TGTGCCAGCAGTTTCAGGGTTCTGACAGATACGCAGTATTTT | CASSFRVLTDTQYF
TRBJ2-1 | TRBV7-2 | - | few | TGTGCCAGCAGCTTAGATGGCAGGATATATGAGCAGTTCTTC | CASSLDGRIYEQFF
TRBJ2-3 | TRBV6-2/TRBV6-3 | - | few | TGTGCCAGCAGAAAACCTCGCGCCTCCACAGATACGCAGTATTTT | CASRKPRASTDTQYF
TRBJ2-7 | TRBV6-5 | - | few | TGTGCCAGCAGTCGGACAGCCAAACTAAACGAGCAGTACTTC | CASSRTAKLNEQYF
TRBJ1-2 | TRBV4-1 | - | - | TGCGCCGGCAGCCAAGATGAAGGGTCCTCCGGCTACACCTTC | CAGSQDEGSSGYTF
TRBJ2-5 | TRBV20-1 | - | - | TGCGGAGCCCAACTAGTGCAAGAGACCCAGTACTTC | CGAQLVQETQYF
TRBJ1-2 | TRBV24-1 | TRBD1 | many | TGTGCCACCAGTGATTGGACAGGCGTTGGCTACACCTTC | CATSDWTGVGYTF
TRBJ1-4 | TRBV6-5 | - | - | TGTGCCAGCAGTTACGCCTCCGGGGGGGGTAATGAAAAACTGTTTTTT | CASSYASGGGNEKLFF
TRBJ1-1 | TRBV5-6 | TRBD1 | few | TGTGCCAGCAGCTTGGCAGCGGACAGGGCGGGAACTGAAGCTTTCTTT | CASSLAADRAGTEAFF
TRBJ1-1 | TRBV6-2/TRBV6-3 | - | - | TGTGCCAGCAGTTCCTACAGGGTTGTGGCTGAAGCTTTCTTT | CASSSYRVVAEAFF
TRBJ1-1 | TRBV6-2/TRBV6-3 | - | many | TGTGCCAGCACGCACGGACGAGGGAACACTGAAGCTTTCTTT | CASTHGRGNTEAFF
TRBJ2-5 | TRBV7-2 | - | few | TGTGCCAGCAGCTTAGGAACGGCAGGGTTGGGACCTCAAGAGACCCAGTACTTC | CASSLGTAGLGPQETQYF
TRBJ2-7 | TRBV28 | TRBD2 | - | TGTGCCAGCAGTTTAGGAGTAGCGGGAATCCCCTACGAGCAGTACTTC | CASSLGVAGIPYEQYF
TRBJ2-5 | TRBV3-1 | TRBD2 | few | TGTGCCAGCAGCCCTTCTCCGGGAGGCCAAGAGACCCAGTACTTC | CASSPSPGGQETQYF
TRBJ2-1 | TRBV4-3 | TRBD1 | few | TGCGCCAGCAGCCAAGAGGGACAGGGATACCTCTCCTACAATGAGCAGTTCTTC | CASSQEGQGYLSYNEQFF
TRBJ2-7 | TRBV10-2 | TRBD1 | few | TGCGCCAGCAGTGCCCCGGACAGGGTCTCCCTGGACGAGCAGTACTTC | CASSAPDRVSLDEQYF
TRBJ1-2 | TRBV6-1 | - | - | TGTGCCAGCAGTGATCCGGCAGAAAGGACCAGATATGGCTACACCTTC | CASSDPAERTRYGYTF
TRBJ2-5 | TRBV28 | TRBD1 | - | TGTGCCAGCAGGGATTGGGACAGGGGGCGCCGGGAGACCCAGTACTTC | CASRDWDRGRRETQYF
TRBJ2-5 | TRBV29-1 | - | few | TGCAGCGTTGATACAGGGGGGGTGACCCAGTACTTC | CSVDTGGVTQYF
TRBJ2-7 | TRBV11-2 | TRBD2 | - | TGTGCCAGCAGCTTTGCGACTAGCGGGAATGAAAACGAGCAGTACTTC | CASSFATSGNENEQYF
TRBJ2-3 | TRBV7-3 | TRBD2 | few | TGTGCCAGCAGCTTAACTGCTAGCGGGGGGTACGATACGCAGTATTTT | CASSLTASGGYDTQYF
TRBJ2-3 | TRBV27 | - | few | TGTGCCAGCTCAACAGAGGCGGGCACAGATACGCAGTATTTT | CASSTEAGTDTQYF
TRBJ2-1 | TRBV5-5 | - | - | TGTGCCAGCAGCTCAAGGACAGACAATGAGCAGTTCTTC | CASSSRTDNEQFF
TRBJ1-5 | TRBV6-2/TRBV6-3 | - | - | TGTGCCAGCAGTTATGTAGCTATGAATCAGCCCCAGCATTTT | CASSYVAMNQPQHF
TRBJ1-1 | TRBV24-1 | - | - | TGTGCCACCAGTGAGGCGGGCGCAAACGATGAAGCTTTCTTT | CATSEAGANDEAFF
TRBJ2-5 | TRBV15 | TRBD2 | few | TGTGCCACCAGCAGAGATAGTTCCCGGGCTAGCGGGAGGTTAGAGACCCAGTACTTC | CATSRDSSRASGRLETQYF
TRBJ1-2 | TRBV6-5 | - | - | TGTGCCAGCAGTTACACAGGGACCTATGGCTACACCTTC | CASSYTGTYGYTF
TRBJ1-2 | TRBV6-1 | TRBD1 | - | TGTGCCAGCACGACGCAGGGGGCAAACTATGGCTACACCTTC | CASTTQGANYGYTF
TRBJ1-1 | TRBV6-1 | TRBD1 | - | TGTGCCAGCAGGAGGGGGACAGGGCGGACCACTGAAGCTTTCTTT | CASRRGTGRTTEAFF
TRBJ2-7 | TRBV5-1 | - | - | TGCGCCAGCAGCTTGGTAATGGTGACAGGAAATGAGCAGTACTTC | CASSLVMVTGNEQYF
TRBJ2-3 | TRBV5-1 | TRBD1 | once | TGCGCCAGCAGCTCCCAGACAGGGGGCAACACAGATACGCAGTATTTT | CASSSQTGGNTDTQYF
TRBJ1-2 | TRBV11-2 | TRBD1 | - | TGTGCCAGCAGCTTAGGACGAAATACAGGGGGTGGCTACACCTTC | CASSLGRNTGGGYTF
TRBJ2-7 | TRBV7-2 | - | many | TGTGCCAGCAGCATCGGGACGGTTGGGAAGCAGTACTTC | CASSIGTVGKQYF
TRBJ2-2 | TRBV5-1 | - | - | TGCGCCAGCAGCCTGAACCCTCCCTTAAGGGACACCGGGGAGCTGTTTTTT | CASSLNPPLRDTGELFF
TRBJ2-1 | TRBV20-1 | TRBD2 | many | TGCAGTGCTAGAGACGGGACTAGCGGTTACAATGAGCAGTTCTTC | CSARDGTSGYNEQFF
TRBJ2-1 | TRBV6-5 | TRBD1 | many | TGTGCCAGCAGTACTGGACAGGGGGCATACAATGAGCAGTTCTTC | CASSTGQGAYNEQFF
TRBJ1-1 | TRBV7-8 | - | few | TGTGCCAGCAGCCCCTTGTCACTAAACACTGAAGCTTTCTTT | CASSPLSLNTEAFF
TRBJ2-7 | TRBV28 | - | - | TGTGCCAGCTTACAGGGGGGGGCGGGCGAGCAGTACTTC | CASLQGGAGEQYF
TRBJ1-2 | TRBV27 | - | many | TGTGCCAGCAGTAATTGGGGGGCGTTGGATGGCTACACCTTC | CASSNWGALDGYTF
TRBJ2-5 | TRBV7-2 | TRBD1 | many | TGTGCCAGCAGCCACTACGGGGACAGGGAGACCCAGTACTTC | CASSHYGDRETQYF